This T cell receptor (beta chain) was profiled in a study of cytomegalovirus exposure and HLA in healthy donors. Trimming took 2 bases from V and 5 from J; bases not matched to a gene: 7. Germline loops: CDR1 MNHEY, CDR2 SMNVEV (reference sequence). This CDR3 is 16 amino acids long. This PCR relied on a set of 60 Vbeta primers and 13 Jbeta primers. Source study methods: Later, an analysis found around 80 million unique TCR beta chains, and about 10 million of these were shared. Clones were sequenced by immunoSEQ multiplex PCR, and TCRdb holds only the in-frame ones, with some missing. V, J and clone size were drawn from that table, and D and trimming were deduced from the DNA. The sample has 90,000 to 150,000 clones, around 79% seen once; the top ten hold about 3.3%. In regard to this clone: Its antigen is unknown.

Whole-study results and caveats: Being indistinguishable, some V segments were excluded, TRBV6-2 and TRBV6-3 among them.

The chain has TRBV27 and TRBJ2-5; TRBD2 aligns across 11 bases. The receptor's source is a woman under 40 in good health and CMV-seropositive. Sequencing used PBMCs. CDR3 amino acids: CASSLDSGGALETQYF. CDR3 coding DNA: TGTGCCAGCAGTTTAGATAGCGGGGGGGCCCTGGAGACCCAGTACTTC.